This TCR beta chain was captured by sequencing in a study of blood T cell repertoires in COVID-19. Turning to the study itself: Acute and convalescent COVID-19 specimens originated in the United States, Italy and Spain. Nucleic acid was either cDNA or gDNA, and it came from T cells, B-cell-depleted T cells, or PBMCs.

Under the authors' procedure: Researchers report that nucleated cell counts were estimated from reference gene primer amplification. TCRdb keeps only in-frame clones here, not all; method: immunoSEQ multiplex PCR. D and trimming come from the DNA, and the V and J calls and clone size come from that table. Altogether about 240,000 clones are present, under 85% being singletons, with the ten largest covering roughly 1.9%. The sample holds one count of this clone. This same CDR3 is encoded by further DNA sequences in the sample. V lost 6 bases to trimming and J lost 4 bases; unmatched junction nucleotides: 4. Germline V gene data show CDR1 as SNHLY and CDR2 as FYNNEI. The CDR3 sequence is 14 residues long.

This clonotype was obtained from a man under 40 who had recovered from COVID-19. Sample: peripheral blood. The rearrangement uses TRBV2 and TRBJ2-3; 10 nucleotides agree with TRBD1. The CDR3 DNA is TGTGCCAGCAGCCGGGACAGGGGTTCAGATACGCAGTATTTT. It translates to CASSRDRGSDTQYF.